Listed below are T cell receptor beta chains from one sample, sequenced in a study of blood T cell repertoires in COVID-19. Produced via immunoSEQ multiplex PCR; TCRdb's table is partial and in-frame only. Of some 240,000 clones detected, roughly 87% appear once; the ten largest clones hold around 7.2%. Sequenced material: peripheral blood. The receptors here all came from a man aged 60-69 years who had recovered from COVID-19. Both conserved end residues are part of each CDR3. The order of the fields is J gene, clone size, D gene, V gene, CDR3 DNA, CDR3 protein. A D gene is named only where the DNA matches it firmly. Clone size, where shown, is once, few, many, or a class for clones that have expanded.

j_gene: TRBJ2-7; abundance: NA; d_gene: NA; v_gene: TRBV7-8; CDR3nt: TGTGCCAGCAGCCGGGGTGGGACTCAGTACTTC; CDR3aa: CASSRGGTQYF
j_gene: TRBJ1-6; abundance: NA; d_gene: TRBD1; v_gene: TRBV6-5; CDR3nt: TGTGCCAGCAGGAGGGACAGGGGGCTGTCACCCCTCCACTTT; CDR3aa: CASRRDRGLSPLHF
j_gene: TRBJ2-7; abundance: NA; d_gene: TRBD2; v_gene: TRBV2; CDR3nt: TGTGCCAGCAGTGGCAGCGGGGGCCTTTCACTCGAGCAGTACTTC; CDR3aa: CASSGSGGLSLEQYF
j_gene: TRBJ1-2; abundance: NA; d_gene: NA; v_gene: TRBV5-6; CDR3nt: TGTGCCAGCAGCTTGGGGGGCAGGGCCGGAGGCTACACCTTC; CDR3aa: CASSLGGRAGGYTF
j_gene: TRBJ1-3; abundance: once; d_gene: NA; v_gene: TRBV6-5; CDR3nt: TGTGCCAGCAGTCCCCGCGAAACCATATATTTT; CDR3aa: CASSPRETIYF
j_gene: TRBJ1-1; abundance: NA; d_gene: NA; v_gene: TRBV18; CDR3nt: TGTGCCAGCTCACCTCGGACAGAGAACACTGAAGCTTTCTTT; CDR3aa: CASSPRTENTEAFF
j_gene: TRBJ1-6; abundance: NA; d_gene: NA; v_gene: TRBV2; CDR3nt: TGTGCCAGTTGGGGAGGCTATTCACCCCTCCACTTT; CDR3aa: CASWGGYSPLHF
j_gene: TRBJ1-1; abundance: NA; d_gene: NA; v_gene: TRBV12-5; CDR3nt: TGTGCTAGTGGTTTGATCAGGGCAACTGAAGCTTTCTTT; CDR3aa: CASGLIRATEAFF
j_gene: TRBJ2-3; abundance: NA; d_gene: NA; v_gene: TRBV27; CDR3nt: TGTGCCAGCAGTTTCCAGGGAACAGATACGCAGTATTTT; CDR3aa: CASSFQGTDTQYF
j_gene: TRBJ1-6; abundance: NA; d_gene: TRBD1; v_gene: TRBV6-5; CDR3nt: TGTGCCAGCAAACAGGACAGGGGTGATTCACCCCTCCACTTT; CDR3aa: CASKQDRGDSPLHF
j_gene: TRBJ2-7; abundance: NA; d_gene: NA; v_gene: TRBV3-1/TRBV3-2; CDR3nt: TGTGCCAGCAGCCAAGGCGAGCCGACTAGATACGAGCAGTACTTC; CDR3aa: CASSQGEPTRYEQYF
j_gene: TRBJ2-5; abundance: NA; d_gene: TRBD2; v_gene: TRBV5-1; CDR3nt: TGCGCCAGCAGCCGGGCGGGGGGGCAAGAGACCCAGTACTTC; CDR3aa: CASSRAGGQETQYF
j_gene: TRBJ2-3; abundance: NA; d_gene: TRBD2; v_gene: TRBV18; CDR3nt: TGTGCCAGCTCACATGAAGTCGCAGCGGGGGACAACACAGATACGCAGTATTTT; CDR3aa: CASSHEVAAGDNTDTQYF
j_gene: TRBJ1-2; abundance: NA; d_gene: NA; v_gene: TRBV9; CDR3nt: TGTGCCAGCAGCGTACATCACTATGGCTACACCTTC; CDR3aa: CASSVHHYGYTF
j_gene: TRBJ2-7; abundance: few; d_gene: NA; v_gene: TRBV5-1; CDR3nt: TGCGCCAGCAGATATGGCGGGGCCGGCTCCTACGAGCAGTACTTC; CDR3aa: CASRYGGAGSYEQYF
j_gene: TRBJ2-7; abundance: NA; d_gene: TRBD2; v_gene: TRBV6-6; CDR3nt: TGTGCCAGCAAACCGGGACTAGGGGCCATCGACGAGCAGTACTTC; CDR3aa: CASKPGLGAIDEQYF
j_gene: TRBJ2-3; abundance: NA; d_gene: NA; v_gene: TRBV5-1; CDR3nt: TGCGCCAGCAGCTTTGGACAGTATATACCCACAGATACGCAGTATTTT; CDR3aa: CASSFGQYIPTDTQYF
j_gene: TRBJ1-6; abundance: NA; d_gene: TRBD1; v_gene: TRBV19; CDR3nt: TGTGCCAGTAGTATCTGGCAGGGGGTAGATTCACCCCTCCACTTT; CDR3aa: CASSIWQGVDSPLHF
j_gene: TRBJ1-2; abundance: once; d_gene: TRBD1; v_gene: TRBV10-3; CDR3nt: TGTGCCATCAGTTTCCGGGACAGGGACGGCTACACCTTC; CDR3aa: CAISFRDRDGYTF
j_gene: TRBJ2-1; abundance: NA; d_gene: NA; v_gene: TRBV5-1; CDR3nt: TGCGCCAGCAGTGGGCGGGTCTCCTACAATGAGCAGTTCTTC; CDR3aa: CASSGRVSYNEQFF
j_gene: TRBJ1-1; abundance: NA; d_gene: NA; v_gene: TRBV7-2; CDR3nt: TGTGCCAGCAGCTTACTCCTCGTCACTGAAGCTTTCTTT; CDR3aa: CASSLLLVTEAFF
j_gene: TRBJ2-3; abundance: NA; d_gene: NA; v_gene: TRBV18; CDR3nt: TGTGCCAGCTCACCCAGGGGCGGTACGCAGTATTTT; CDR3aa: CASSPRGGTQYF
j_gene: TRBJ2-3; abundance: NA; d_gene: TRBD1; v_gene: TRBV6-5; CDR3nt: TGTGCCGGATCCTTGAAGGACAGGGAGGCAGATACGCAGTATTTT; CDR3aa: CAGSLKDREADTQYF
j_gene: TRBJ2-3; abundance: NA; d_gene: TRBD2; v_gene: TRBV2; CDR3nt: TGTGCCAGCGCAACTAGCGGGGGGTCTACGCAGTATTTT; CDR3aa: CASATSGGSTQYF
j_gene: TRBJ1-5; abundance: NA; d_gene: NA; v_gene: TRBV19; CDR3nt: TGTGCCAGTAGCCTAAAGACAGCCAGACAGCCCCAGCATTTT; CDR3aa: CASSLKTARQPQHF
j_gene: TRBJ2-7; abundance: NA; d_gene: NA; v_gene: TRBV15; CDR3nt: TGTGCCACCAGCAGACTCCCTTCTGACAGGAGCTCCTACGAGCAGTACTTC; CDR3aa: CATSRLPSDRSSYEQYF
j_gene: TRBJ2-1; abundance: NA; d_gene: TRBD2; v_gene: TRBV6-5; CDR3nt: TGTGCCAGCACCCTAGCGGGGGCAGCCTACAATGAGCAGTTCTTC; CDR3aa: CASTLAGAAYNEQFF
j_gene: TRBJ1-5; abundance: few; d_gene: NA; v_gene: TRBV19; CDR3nt: TGTGCCAGTAGTTCTGCACATTATAGCAATCAGCCCCAGCATTTT; CDR3aa: CASSSAHYSNQPQHF
j_gene: TRBJ2-6; abundance: NA; d_gene: TRBD1; v_gene: TRBV10-3; CDR3nt: TGTGCCATCAGTCCCAAAGACAGGGAATCCTCTGGGGCCAACGTCCTGACTTTC; CDR3aa: CAISPKDRESSGANVLTF
j_gene: TRBJ2-1; abundance: NA; d_gene: TRBD2; v_gene: TRBV10-1; CDR3nt: TGCGCCAGCAGTGATACGACTAGCGGAATCAATGAGCAGTTCTTC; CDR3aa: CASSDTTSGINEQFF
j_gene: TRBJ2-7; abundance: NA; d_gene: NA; v_gene: TRBV5-1; CDR3nt: TGCGCCAGCAGCTTGTCCTCAGTCCCCTACGAGCAGTACTTC; CDR3aa: CASSLSSVPYEQYF
j_gene: TRBJ1-3; abundance: NA; d_gene: NA; v_gene: TRBV18; CDR3nt: TGTGCCAGCTCACCTGTAGGAGCTGGAAACACCATATATTTT; CDR3aa: CASSPVGAGNTIYF
j_gene: TRBJ2-3; abundance: NA; d_gene: TRBD2; v_gene: TRBV7-8; CDR3nt: TGTGCCAGCAGCACGTTAGCGGGGGCCAGCACAGATACGCAGTATTTT; CDR3aa: CASSTLAGASTDTQYF
j_gene: TRBJ2-1; abundance: NA; d_gene: TRBD1; v_gene: TRBV6-5; CDR3nt: TGTGCCAGCAATAGGCCGGGACAGTACAATGAGCAGTTCTTC; CDR3aa: CASNRPGQYNEQFF